A single sample gave rise to the 6 T cell receptor beta chains below, sequenced in a study of graft-versus-host responses after intestinal transplantation. These TCRs are of unknown antigen specificity. Measured with immunoSEQ multiplex PCR; TCRdb has only the in-frame clones, and not every one. The sample lists some 40,000 clones, 93% occurring once. This material consisted of unstimulated CD8+ T cells sorted from spleen or lymph node cells, taken before transplant. The source is a human donor who was the organ donor for an intestinal transplant.

This chain uses TRBV27 with TRBJ2-7; D could derive from TRBD1 or TRBD2 (5 bases each). Germline CDR1 and CDR2: MNHEY and SMNVEV (reference sequence). The CDR3 length is 15 residues. Trimming cost V 6 bases and J 0 bases, with 15 bases left between them. The chain's CDR3 is CASRPGTPSSYEQYF. DNA for the CDR3: TGTGCCAGCAGACCCGGGACGCCAAGCTCCTACGAGCAGTACTTC.

The CDR3 sequence: CASSLPGGVYNEQFF. CDR3 bases: TGTGCCAGCAGCTTACCGGGAGGGGTATACAATGAGCAGTTCTTC. The gene calls are TRBV7-6 and TRBJ2-1, with 8 bases identical to TRBD2. The CDR3 spans 15 residues. With 2 bases clipped from V and 4 bases from J, the junction kept 4 bases outside the gene matches. Germline values: CDR1 SGHVS, CDR2 FNYEAQ.

The chain links TRBV5-1 to TRBJ2-7; a possible D gene is TRBD1 (7 bases). The germline CDR1 and CDR2 sequences are SGHRS and YFSETQ. The germline V and J ends were trimmed by 0 bases and 5 bases, with 9 bases remaining between them. The CDR3 is 13 residues long. The DNA of the CDR3 is TGCGCCAGCAGCTTGGGCAGGGGGGACGAGCAGTACTTC. This translates into CASSLGRGDEQYF.

The chain employs TRBV4-1 and TRBJ2-7; 7 nucleotides align to TRBD1. Losses at the gene ends were 1 base for V and 2 bases for J; bases not matched to a gene: 11. Germline loops: CDR1 MGHRA, CDR2 YSYEKL. This CDR3 has 17 residues. The CDR3 loop is CASSQGWTGAIPYEQYF. CDR3 coding DNA: TGCGCCAGCAGCCAAGGATGGACAGGTGCTATTCCCTACGAGCAGTACTTC.

With regard to this clone: One junction end does not reproduce the germline sequence, and a read error may be involved. The chain joins TRBV28 to TRBJ2-2, with D perhaps matching TRBD1 (5 bases). The CDR3 length is 17 residues. Germline V gene data show CDR1 as MDHEN and CDR2 as SYDVKM. CDR3: CANSFGPRDTNTGELFF. CDR3 sequence (DNA): TGTGCCAACAGTTTTGGCCCCAGGGATACGAACACCGGGGAGCTGTTTTTT.

The chain carries TRBV28 and TRBJ2-7, with D perhaps matching TRBD2 (5 bases). From germline, CDR1 is MDHEN and CDR2 SYDVKM. V lost 5 bases and J lost 7, with 21 bases in between. The CDR3 sequence is 15 residues long. The CDR3 here is CASSNNRDPTDEQYF. The CDR3 coding sequence is TGTGCCAGCAGTAACAACCGGGATCCTACGGATGAGCAGTACTTC.